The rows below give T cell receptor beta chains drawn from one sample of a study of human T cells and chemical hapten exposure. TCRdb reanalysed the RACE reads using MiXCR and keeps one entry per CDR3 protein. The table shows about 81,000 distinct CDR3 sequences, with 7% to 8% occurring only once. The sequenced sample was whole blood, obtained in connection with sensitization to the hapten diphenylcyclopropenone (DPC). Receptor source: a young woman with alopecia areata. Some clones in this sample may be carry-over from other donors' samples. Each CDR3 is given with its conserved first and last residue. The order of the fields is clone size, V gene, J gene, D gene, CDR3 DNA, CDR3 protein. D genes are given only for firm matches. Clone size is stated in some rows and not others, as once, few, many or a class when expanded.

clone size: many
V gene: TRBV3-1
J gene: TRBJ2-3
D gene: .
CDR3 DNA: TGTGCCAGCAGCCAAGATACAGGGTCAGCCACAGATACGCAGTATTTT
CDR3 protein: CASSQDTGSATDTQYF

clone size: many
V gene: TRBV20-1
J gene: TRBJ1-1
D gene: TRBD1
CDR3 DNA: TGCAGTGCTAAGCCTACCAGGGGGTTTCACACTGAAGCTTTCTTT
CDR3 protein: CSAKPTRGFHTEAFF

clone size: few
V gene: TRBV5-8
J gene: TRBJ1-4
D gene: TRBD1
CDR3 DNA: TGTGCCAGCACCCCTACTTTGGGACAGTGTGCAACTAATGAAAAACTGTTTTTT
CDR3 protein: CASTPTLGQCATNEKLFF

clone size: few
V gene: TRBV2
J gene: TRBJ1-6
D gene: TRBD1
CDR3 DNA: TGTGCCAGCAGTGGGGCTGACAGGGGATCACCCCTCCACTTT
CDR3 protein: CASSGADRGSPLHF

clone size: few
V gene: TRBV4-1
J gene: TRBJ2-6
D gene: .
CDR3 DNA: TGCGCCAGCAGCCAAGATCGGGTCAGCTTCTCCCCTGGGGCCAACGTCCTGACTTTC
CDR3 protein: CASSQDRVSFSPGANVLTF

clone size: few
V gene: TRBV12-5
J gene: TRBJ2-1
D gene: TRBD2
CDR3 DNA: TGTGCTAGTGGTTCTCCCTTCTTACAGCGGGGGGCCGTGTACAATGAGCAGTTCTTC
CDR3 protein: CASGSPFLQRGAVYNEQFF

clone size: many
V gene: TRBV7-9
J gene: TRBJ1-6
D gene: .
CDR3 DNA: TGTGCCAGCAGTTTTGTGGGCTCACCCCTCCACTTT
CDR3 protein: CASSFVGSPLHF

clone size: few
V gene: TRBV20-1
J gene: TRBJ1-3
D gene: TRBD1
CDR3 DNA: TGCAGTGGGGGGGACAGTCAAAGTGGAGGAAACACCATATATTTT
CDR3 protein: CSGGDSQSGGNTIYF

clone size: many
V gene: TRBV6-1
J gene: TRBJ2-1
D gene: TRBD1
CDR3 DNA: TGTGCCAGCAGCCCGGAAGGACAGGGGGCCCTCTTAATGTACAATGAGCAGTTCTTC
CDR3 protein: CASSPEGQGALLMYNEQFF

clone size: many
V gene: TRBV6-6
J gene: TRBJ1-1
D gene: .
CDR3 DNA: TGTGCCAGCAGTTACCCGACAGGAGGCACTGAAGCTTTCTTT
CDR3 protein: CASSYPTGGTEAFF

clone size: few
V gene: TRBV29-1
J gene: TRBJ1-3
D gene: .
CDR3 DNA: TGCAGCGTCGTGGTTTATGGAAACACCATATATTTT
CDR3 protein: CSVVVYGNTIYF

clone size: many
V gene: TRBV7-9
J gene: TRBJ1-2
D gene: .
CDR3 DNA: TGTGCCAGCAGCCATAGTAGCAACTATGGCTACACCTTC
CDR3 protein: CASSHSSNYGYTF

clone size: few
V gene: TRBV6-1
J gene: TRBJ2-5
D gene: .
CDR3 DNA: TGTGCCAGCAGTTCCAGTAGGGGTTGCGGGGAGACCCAGTACTTC
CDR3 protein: CASSSSRGCGETQYF

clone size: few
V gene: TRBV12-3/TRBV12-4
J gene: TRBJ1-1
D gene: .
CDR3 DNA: TGTGCCAGCAGTTTATATGGCAGACTGCCTGAAGCTTTCTTT
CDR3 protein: CASSLYGRLPEAFF

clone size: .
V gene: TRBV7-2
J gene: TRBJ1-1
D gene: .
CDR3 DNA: TGTGCCAGCAGCACCCACAGAAGCACTGAAGCTTTCTTT
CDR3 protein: CASSTHRSTEAFF

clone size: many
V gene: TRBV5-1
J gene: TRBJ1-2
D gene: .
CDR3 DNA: TGCGCCAGCAGCCGCAGGAATATCAACTATGGCTACACCTTC
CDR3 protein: CASSRRNINYGYTF

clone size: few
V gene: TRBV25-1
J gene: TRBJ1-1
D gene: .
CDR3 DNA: TGTGCCAGCAGAGGTCCACGCCGCCACGGTGAAGCTTTCTTT
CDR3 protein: CASRGPRRHGEAFF

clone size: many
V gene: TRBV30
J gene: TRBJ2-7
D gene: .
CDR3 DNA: TGTGCCTGGGGAGGGCCCGAGCAGTACTTC
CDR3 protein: CAWGGPEQYF

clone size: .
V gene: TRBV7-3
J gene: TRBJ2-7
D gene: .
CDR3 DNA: TGTGCCAGCAACCACCCGATTATTAAGCAGTACTTC
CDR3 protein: CASNHPIIKQYF

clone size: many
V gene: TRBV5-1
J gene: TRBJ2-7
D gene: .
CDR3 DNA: TGCGCCAGCAGCTTGGACATTATCTACGAGCAGTACTTC
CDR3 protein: CASSLDIIYEQYF

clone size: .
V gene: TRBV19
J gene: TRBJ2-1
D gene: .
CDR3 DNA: TGTGCCAGTAGTATAGATCCCCTCCGGGACAAGACCTACAATGAGCAGTTCTTC
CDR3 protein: CASSIDPLRDKTYNEQFF

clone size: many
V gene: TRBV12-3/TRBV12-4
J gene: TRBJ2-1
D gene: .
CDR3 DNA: TGTGCCAGCAGCCCGGTCGTCCAAAGCTCCTACAATGAGCAGTTCTTC
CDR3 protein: CASSPVVQSSYNEQFF

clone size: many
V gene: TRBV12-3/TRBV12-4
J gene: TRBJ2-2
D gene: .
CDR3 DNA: TGTGCCAGCAGTTTATTGCAGGGGAGGACCGGGGAGCTGTTTTTT
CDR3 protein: CASSLLQGRTGELFF

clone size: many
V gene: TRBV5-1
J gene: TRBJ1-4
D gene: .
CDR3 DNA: TGCGCCAGCAGCTGGGGGGGAACTAATGAAAAACTGTTTTTT
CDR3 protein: CASSWGGTNEKLFF

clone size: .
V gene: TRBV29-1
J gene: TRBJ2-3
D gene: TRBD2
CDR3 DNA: TGCAGCGTTTCCTCCTTAGCGGGGGGGCCAGTAGATACGCAGTATTTT
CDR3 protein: CSVSSLAGGPVDTQYF

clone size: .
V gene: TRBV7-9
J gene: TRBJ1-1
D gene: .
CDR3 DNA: TGTGCCAGCAGCTTATCGGTCTCGGGGGCGGGTGAAGCTTTCTTT
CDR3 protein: CASSLSVSGAGEAFF